This entry is about one T cell receptor beta chain. Per the original data handling: Amplification of reference gene primers provided the estimated nucleated cell counts. Profiling relied on immunoSEQ multiplex PCR, and the TCRdb table lists in-frame clones only, not all of them. V, J and clone size were drawn from that table, and D and trimming were deduced from the DNA. The sample yields under 200,000 clones, around 82% seen once. The record originates from a study of blood T cell repertoires in COVID-19. Looking at the study overall: Italy, Spain and the United States were the sources of the convalescent and acute COVID-19 samples. Sources were T cells, B-cell-depleted T cells, or PBMCs; the material itself was cDNA or gDNA.

There are 14 residues in the CDR3. Germline lookup yields CDR1 GTSNPN and CDR2 SVGIG (reference sequence). Trimming at V came to 1 base and at J to 4 bases, leaving 3 bases not matched to a gene. The source material was peripheral blood. The rearrangement uses TRBV30 and TRBJ2-5; 10 bases fit TRBD1. The receptor was isolated from a human donor with acute or convalescent COVID-19. The donor label of this sample is uncertain. In nucleotides, the CDR3 is TGTGCCTGGAGTGCAAGGGACAGGGGAGAGACCCAGTACTTC. Residues: CAWSARDRGETQYF.